These 5 T cell receptor beta chains were all obtained from the same sample, sequenced in a study of blood T cell repertoires in COVID-19. Data came from immunoSEQ multiplex PCR; TCRdb stores just in-frame clones and leaves some out. The sample lists about 370,000 clones, around 89% occurring once. The sample consisted of peripheral blood. The origin of the receptors is a woman aged 30 to 39 with COVID-19, enrolled during active disease.

The V call is TRBV28, the J call TRBJ2-1, with 14 bases that match TRBD2. Germline CDR1 reads MDHEN; CDR2 reads SYDVKM. The trim removed 6 bases at V and 4 bases at J, leaving 2 bases unmatched. CDR3 size: 15 residues. CDR3: CASRRTSGGYNEQFF. The CDR3 nucleotides read TGTGCCAGCAGACGGACTAGCGGGGGGTACAATGAGCAGTTCTTC. The complete variable domain, with remaining parts taken from reference TRBV28 and TRBJ2-1, reads DVKVTQSSRYLVKRTGEKVFLECVQDMDHENMFWYRQDPGLGLRLIYFSYDVKMKEKGDIPEGYSVSREKKERFSLILESASTNQTSMYLCASRRTSGGYNEQFFGPGTRLTVL.

The V call is TRBV7-2, the J call TRBJ2-2, with TRBD1 matching over 8 bases. CDR1 and CDR2 (germline): SGHTA, FQGNSA. The CDR3 contains 15 residues. The V gene end was trimmed by 3 bases and the J gene end by 4 bases; junction bases not matched to a gene: 4. The CDR3 bases are TGTGCCAGCAGCTTGGGACAGGCTTTCACCGGGGAGCTGTTTTTT. Amino acids: CASSLGQAFTGELFF.

The chain recombines TRBV6-5 with TRBJ1-1, with 7 nucleotides matching TRBD1. The CDR3 spans 14 residues. Per germline, CDR1 MNHEY and CDR2 SVGAGI. V lost 7 bases to trimming and J lost 10 bases; unmatched junction nucleotides: 15. The CDR3 sequence is CASTSLRGRSGAFF. Written as DNA, the CDR3 is TGTGCCAGCACTTCCTTGAGGGGGCGCAGTGGAGCTTTCTTT.

The chain recombines TRBV11-2 with TRBJ2-2; tentative D call: TRBD1 (5 bases). With 3 bases removed from V and 1 base from J, the gap between germline ends came to 12 bases. Looked up from germline, CDR1 is SGHAT and CDR2 is FQNNGV. This CDR3 region has 16 residues. CDR3 amino acids: CASSFSTGLNTGELFF. CDR3 DNA: TGTGCCAGCAGCTTCTCTACAGGATTGAACACCGGGGAGCTGTTTTTT.

The gene calls are TRBV4-1 and TRBJ2-1; 8 nucleotides line up with TRBD2. Per germline, CDR1 MGHRA and CDR2 YSYEKL. The trim removed 1 base at V and 12 bases at J, leaving 20 bases unmatched. This CDR3 has 18 amino acids. CDR3 nucleotide sequence: TGCGCCAGCAGCCAAGTCTCGCCTCTAGCGGGTGGGGGGTATGGGCAGTTCTTC. Protein product: CASSQVSPLAGGGYGQFF.